This TCR beta chain was sequenced for a study of cytomegalovirus exposure and HLA in healthy donors. General study results and limits: Fewer N-insertions than the 666-donor mean were reportedly shown by an Asian-associated ancestry cluster in a later analysis. CMV antigen specificity of three CMV-associated chains was confirmed in vitro.

A note on this clone: Its antigen is not known.

Primers for the PCR totalled 60 Vbeta and 13 Jbeta. Authors' processing steps: Counted up in a later analysis, unique TCR beta chains came to approximately 77 million, with around 11 million shared. Some clones are missing from TCRdb's copy, which holds only in-frame ones; the method was immunoSEQ multiplex PCR. V and J calls and clone size are given by that table; D and trimming were obtained from the DNA. The data include some 75,000 clones; the top ten clones carry over 4.5%. The CDR3 length is 15 residues. Germline V gene data show CDR1 as SGHNT and CDR2 as YYREEE (reference sequence). V lost 4 bases, J lost 3 bases, and 7 bases stayed unmatched.

The receptor was isolated from a man aged 35-49 years in good health and CMV-seronegative. The sequencing input was PBMCs. J is TRBJ1-2 and V is TRBV5-4; 9 bases fit TRBD1. The CDR3 DNA reads TGTGCCAGCAGCCCCGCCGGGACAGGGTACTATGGCTACACCTTC. Protein product: CASSPAGTGYYGYTF.